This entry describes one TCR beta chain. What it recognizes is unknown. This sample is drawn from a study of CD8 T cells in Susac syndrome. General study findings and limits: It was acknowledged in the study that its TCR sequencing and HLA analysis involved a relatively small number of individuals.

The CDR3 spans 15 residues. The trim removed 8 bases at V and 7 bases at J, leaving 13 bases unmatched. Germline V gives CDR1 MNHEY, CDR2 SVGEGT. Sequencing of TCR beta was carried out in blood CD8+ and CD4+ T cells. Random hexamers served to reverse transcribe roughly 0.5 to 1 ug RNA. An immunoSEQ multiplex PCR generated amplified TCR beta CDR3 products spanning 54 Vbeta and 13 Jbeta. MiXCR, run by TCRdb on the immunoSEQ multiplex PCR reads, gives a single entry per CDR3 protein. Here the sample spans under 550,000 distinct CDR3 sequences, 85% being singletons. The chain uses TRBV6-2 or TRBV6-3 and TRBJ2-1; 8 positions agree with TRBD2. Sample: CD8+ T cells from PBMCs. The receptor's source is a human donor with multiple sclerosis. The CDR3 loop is CASFPGGGFPNEQFF. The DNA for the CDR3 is TGTGCCAGCTTCCCCGGGGGGGGGTTCCCGAATGAGCAGTTCTTC.